This passage covers 13 T cell receptor beta chains from one sample sequenced in a study of blood T cell repertoires in COVID-19. Assay: immunoSEQ multiplex PCR; the TCRdb copy retains only in-frame clones and omits some. The data show more than 95,000 clones, roughly 83% seen once. Sequenced input: peripheral blood. These receptors all come from a man aged 40-49 years with active or convalescent COVID-19.

The CDR3 bases are TGCGCCAGCAGCCAAGATCAGGGTTACACCGGGGAGCTGTTTTTT. It specifies CASSQDQGYTGELFF. V is TRBV4-3 and J is TRBJ2-2; D may be TRBD1 (5 bases). Germline loops: CDR1 LGHNA, CDR2 YSLEER. Trimming took 0 bases from V and 3 from J, leaving 8 bases between them. The CDR3 extends over 15 amino acids.

The chain employs TRBV19 and TRBJ1-5, with 11 bases lining up with TRBD1. Germline V gives CDR1 LNHDA, CDR2 SQIVND (reference sequence). The CDR3 has 15 amino acids. The V segment lost 9 bases and the J segment 6 bases; nucleotides outside the gene matches: 10. This CDR3 is CASDLGQGARQPQHF. CDR3 bases: TGTGCCAGCGACCTTGGACAGGGGGCGCGTCAGCCCCAGCATTTT.

V is TRBV7-3 and J is TRBJ1-1; unclear D gene. This CDR3 has 13 residues. In germline, CDR1 is SGHTA, CDR2 FQGTGA. Deletions cut 5 bases from V and 2 bases from J, with 9 bases between. In DNA, the CDR3 is TGTGCCAGCAGCCCCAGGCTTAACACTGAAGCTTTCTTT. It encodes CASSPRLNTEAFF.

This chain uses TRBV12-5 with TRBJ1-1; D unclear. From germline, CDR1 is LGHNT and CDR2 FRNRAP. Trimming pared 5 bases from V and 3 bases from J, leaving 10 bases between. The CDR3 runs 13 residues. CDR3 nucleotides: TGTGCTAGTGGTCCCCCCCAGTACACTGAAGCTTTCTTT. Its translation is CASGPPQYTEAFF.

This clone was found a few times. The CDR3 DNA sequence: TGCAGCGTTGAATACGGCTCGGGGGGAGAAAAACTGTTTTTT. Protein sequence: CSVEYGSGGEKLFF. The J gene is TRBJ1-4, the V gene TRBV29-1; a weak D match, TRBD1 (5 bases). In germline, CDR1 is SQVTM, CDR2 ANQGSEA. Trimming removed 2 bases from V and 8 bases from J, with 15 bases in between. The CDR3 runs 14 residues.

This clone was picked up one time. This chain joins TRBV6-5 and TRBJ2-7, with D possibly being TRBD2 (5 bases). This CDR3 region has 15 residues. Trimming took off 6 bases at V and 4 bases at J, with 19 bases between the two ends. Germline lookup yields CDR1 MNHEY and CDR2 SVGAGI. Written as DNA, the CDR3 is TGTGCCAGCAGAGAGGGTGGAGGTTCTCTTTACGAGCAGTACTTC. As protein: CASREGGGSLYEQYF.

This rearrangement joins TRBV19 to TRBJ2-7, with D possibly being TRBD2 (5 bases). CDR1 and CDR2 from the germline V gene are LNHDA and SQIVND (reference sequence). The germline V and J ends were trimmed by 5 bases and 4 bases, with 12 bases remaining between them. The CDR3 is 13 amino acids. In DNA form, the CDR3 reads TGTGCCAGTAGTCCCCAACTAGTTTACGAGCAGTACTTC. This sequence encodes CASSPQLVYEQYF.

This chain uses TRBV5-1 with TRBJ2-2; the D is unclear. The germline V gene has CDR1 SGHRS and CDR2 YFSETQ. The CDR3 spans 15 residues. Between the trimmed V and J ends, which lost 0 bases and 4 bases, there was a span of 10 bases. The CDR3 DNA reads as TGCGCCAGCAGCTTGGGGAGCGTGGGCACCGGGGAGCTGTTTTTT. It specifies CASSLGSVGTGELFF.

This sequence joins TRBV4-1 and TRBJ2-5; possibly TRBD2 for D (6 bases). This CDR3 region has 15 residues. Trimming pared 0 bases from V and 4 bases from J, leaving 12 bases between. Germline-derived CDR1 and CDR2 are MGHRA and YSYEKL. Written as DNA, the CDR3 is TGCGCCAGCAGCCAAGATGGGCCGGAGGGAGAGACCCAGTACTTC. It translates to CASSQDGPEGETQYF.

The chain uses TRBV19 and TRBJ2-3; 9 bases are shared with TRBD1. CDR3 size: 15 residues. The junction had 12 bases not matched to a gene; V was cut back by 9 bases and J by 5 bases. Looked up from germline, CDR1 is LNHDA and CDR2 is SQIVND (reference sequence). The DNA for the CDR3 is TGTGCCAGCCACGCAACAGGGGGCCATCTAGATACGCAGTATTTT. Encoded protein: CASHATGGHLDTQYF.

The chain joins TRBV20-1 to TRBJ1-2; no clear D gene. The CDR3 is 11 residues long. Germline CDR1 and CDR2: DFQATT and SNEGSKA (reference sequence). Trimming took off 6 bases at V and 6 bases at J, with 11 bases between the two ends. CDR3 DNA: TGCAGTGCCTCGAAGAGAGATGGCTACACCTTC. Its translation: CSASKRDGYTF.

This chain joins TRBV10-1 and TRBJ2-3; D unclear. The V gene lost 2 bases and the J gene lost 2 bases, with 5 bases spanning the gap. Germline lookup yields CDR1 WNHNN and CDR2 SYGVQD (reference sequence). This CDR3 comprises 13 residues. The CDR3 nucleotides are TGCGCCAGCAGTGAGCGCGACACAGATACGCAGTATTTT. Protein: CASSERDTDTQYF.

This clone was seen a single time. The V call is TRBV28, the J call TRBJ1-6, with 7 bases aligning to TRBD1. Per the germline V gene, CDR1 is MDHEN and CDR2 is SYDVKM. V shed 4 bases and J 7 bases; nucleotides not matched to a gene: 7. The CDR3 extends over 15 amino acids. CDR3 sequence (DNA): TGTGCCAGCAGTTATTTGGACAGGAAAAATTCACCCCTCCACTTT. Translation gives CASSYLDRKNSPLHF.